The 15 T cell receptor beta chains below all came from one sample that was sequenced in a study of cytomegalovirus exposure and HLA in healthy donors (dated by TCRdb to 2017 to 2019). The library was prepared using the immunoSEQ multiplex PCR assay. The multiplex PCR relied on a mix of 60 forward primers for TCR Vbeta segments and 13 reverse primers for TCR Jbeta segments. This immuneACCESS table, as held by TCRdb, lists in-frame sequences with V and J called but not all clones. Of the missing ones, under half trace to an unresolved V gene in checked studies; the others have no known cause. The sample table holds 100,000 to 120,000 clones, of which 79% were seen once. Clones ranked in the top ten supply roughly 6% of the sample. Sequencing input: PBMCs. The receptor source for this set is a man younger than 45 in good health and CMV-seropositive.

The gene calls are TRBV30 and TRBJ2-7; 8 bases are shared with TRBD1. This CDR3 spans 14 amino acids. Unmatched junction bases numbered 8, after V lost 2 bases and J lost 5 bases. Germline V CDR1 and CDR2: GTSNPN, SVGIG (reference sequence). The CDR3 loop reads CAWSTGQGPNEQYF. The CDR3 DNA sequence: TGTGCCTGGAGTACAGGACAGGGTCCCAACGAGCAGTACTTC. Drawing the rest from reference TRBV30 and TRBJ2-7, the complete variable domain is SQTIHQWPATLVQPVGSPLSLECTVEGTSNPNLYWYRQAAGRGLQLLFYSVGIGQISSEVPQNLSASRPQDRQFILSSKKLLLSDSGFYLCAWSTGQGPNEQYFGPGTRLTVT.

The chain combines TRBV19 with TRBJ1-1; D unclear. CDR1 LNHDA and CDR2 SQIVND come from the germline V gene (reference sequence). CDR3 size: 15 residues. Trimming stripped 4 bases from V and 2 bases from J, with 14 bases between. The CDR3 loop reads CASSTPFGGNTEAFF. As DNA, the CDR3 is TGTGCCAGTAGTACTCCCTTCGGAGGTAACACTGAAGCTTTCTTT.

V usage is TRBV7-3 and J usage is TRBJ2-3; 12 bases agree with TRBD2. CDR3 length: 17 residues. The ends lost 3 bases at V and 1 base at J; junction bases unmatched: 5. In germline, CDR1 is SGHTA, CDR2 FQGTGA. CDR3 nucleotide sequence: TGTGCCAGCAGCTTTAGACTAGCGGGGGTAGGCACAGATACGCAGTATTTT. It codes for CASSFRLAGVGTDTQYF. Using reference TRBV7-3 and TRBJ2-3 for the parts outside the CDR3, the full variable domain is GAGVSQTPSNKVTEKGKYVELRCDPISGHTALYWYRQSLGQGPEFLIYFQGTGAADDSGLPNDRFFAVRPEGSVSTLKIQRTERGDSAVYLCASSFRLAGVGTDTQYFGPGTRLTVL.

This sequence joins TRBV7-2 and TRBJ2-5; 8 positions match TRBD2. Trimming at V came to 1 base and at J to 3 bases, leaving 4 bases not matched to a gene. The CDR3 length is 15 residues. Germline assignment: CDR1 SGHTA and CDR2 FQGNSA. CDR3 sequence (DNA): TGTGCCAGCAGCTTAGGGGGACTAGATAAAGAGACCCAGTACTTC. Translated: CASSLGGLDKETQYF.

The chain joins TRBV27 to TRBJ1-1; no reliable D call. Trimming stripped 3 bases from V and 1 base from J, with 6 bases between. CDR1 MNHEY and CDR2 SMNVEV come from the germline V gene (reference sequence). The CDR3 contains 13 residues. The CDR3, as DNA: TGTGCCAGCAGTTTTGCAGGGAACACTGAAGCTTTCTTT. Protein: CASSFAGNTEAFF.

V gene TRBV6-1 combines with J gene TRBJ2-7, with TRBD2 identical over 10 bases. With V trimmed by 1 base and J by 5 bases, 11 bases remained unmatched. CDR3 length: 17 amino acids. Germline V gene data show CDR1 as MNHNS and CDR2 as SASEGT. The CDR3 nucleotides read TGTGCCAGCAGTGAAGAGGCGAGAGCGGGGGGGCCCCACGAGCAGTACTTC. Amino acid sequence: CASSEEARAGGPHEQYF.

A few counts support this clone. The gene calls are TRBV6-1 and TRBJ2-2, with D perhaps TRBD1 (6 bases). CDR3 length equals 12 residues. V was pared by 11 bases and J by 5 bases, with 12 bases between. The germline V gene has CDR1 MNHNS and CDR2 SASEGT. CDR3 DNA sequence: TGTGCCGGACAACAGGGTACCGGGGAGCTGTTTTTT. It encodes CAGQQGTGELFF.

This chain joins TRBV19 and TRBJ1-5; 10 nucleotides agree with TRBD1. Germline V gene data show CDR1 as LNHDA and CDR2 as SQIVND (reference sequence). This CDR3 has 13 residues. Trimming took 9 bases from V and 7 from J; bases not matched to a gene: 6. CDR3 amino acids: CASDRGRGQPQHF. The CDR3 DNA reads TGTGCCAGCGACAGGGGGCGTGGGCAGCCCCAGCATTTT.

This chain links TRBV19 with TRBJ2-7; possible D gene TRBD1, 5 bases. Trimming stripped 7 bases from V and 0 bases from J, with 13 bases between. This CDR3 is built from 14 residues. Germline-derived CDR1 and CDR2 are LNHDA and SQIVND (reference sequence). The CDR3 loop reads CASTKNQGSYEQYF. The CDR3 bases are TGTGCCAGTACCAAAAACCAGGGCTCCTACGAGCAGTACTTC.

The chain employs TRBV30 and TRBJ2-3, with 8 bases that match TRBD2. The V and J ends lost 5 bases and 0 bases, in that order; junction bases with no gene match: 4. CDR3 length equals 14 residues. Germline CDR1 GTSNPN, CDR2 SVGIG (reference sequence). CDR3 nucleotide sequence: TGTGCCTGGGGAGCGGGGGCTAGCACAGATACGCAGTATTTT. Amino acids: CAWGAGASTDTQYF.

This chain connects TRBV7-2 to TRBJ2-3; 10 bases map to TRBD2. The CDR3 length is 16 residues. V trimming: 1 base; J trimming: 7 bases; junction bases outside the gene matches: 8. Germline V gene sequence: CDR1 SGHTA, CDR2 FQGNSA. CDR3 in DNA: TGTGCCAGCAGCTTAGGAGAGCGGGGGGGCCGGAATACGCAGTATTTT. Its protein is CASSLGERGGRNTQYF.

This clone has only one observation. The J gene is TRBJ2-1, the V gene TRBV7-7; 9 bases align to TRBD2. CDR1 and CDR2 from the germline V gene are SSHAT and FNYEAQ (reference sequence). CDR3 size: 13 residues. V trimming: 8 bases; J trimming: 9 bases; junction bases outside the gene matches: 8. The chain's CDR3 is CASGGGGAGEQFF. CDR3 DNA: TGTGCCAGCGGGGGCGGGGGGGCGGGTGAGCAGTTCTTC.

The chain's CDR3 is CASSLGQGVSNTEAFF. The CDR3 bases are TGTGCCAGCAGCTTAGGACAGGGGGTTTCGAACACTGAAGCTTTCTTT. The chain carries TRBV11-2 and TRBJ1-1; 9 nucleotides agree with TRBD1. The V gene end was trimmed by 1 base and the J gene end by 1 base; junction bases not matched to a gene: 4. The CDR3 runs 16 residues. CDR1 is SGHAT and CDR2 is FQNNGV in the germline V gene.

The rearrangement joins TRBV4-3 to TRBJ2-5; 11 bases are a match to TRBD2. The germline V gene encodes CDR1 LGHNA and CDR2 YSLEER. J gave up 4 bases and V 1 base, and 5 bases lay outside the gene matches. The CDR3 has 16 amino acids. In DNA, the CDR3 is TGCGCCAGCAGCCAAGTTCCTAGCGGGGGGCGAGAGACCCAGTACTTC. Its translation: CASSQVPSGGRETQYF.

The chain uses TRBV27 and TRBJ2-3; D perhaps matches TRBD1 (7 bases). V dropped 5 bases and J dropped 4 bases, with 16 bases sitting between them. CDR1 is MNHEY and CDR2 is SMNVEV in the germline V gene (reference sequence). This CDR3 contains 15 residues. The CDR3 here is CASSPRGRGADTQYF. In DNA, the CDR3 is TGTGCCAGCAGTCCCCGGGGCAGGGGGGCAGATACGCAGTATTTT.